One and the same sample provided the 29 T cell receptor beta chains below, sequenced in a study of shared clonotypes between healthy human individuals. Profiling relied on immunoSEQ multiplex PCR, and the TCRdb table lists in-frame clones only, not all of them. Seen here are hundreds of thousands of clones, under 80% observed once, and the top ten hold approximately 1.7%. The sequencing input was memory CD4+ T cells sorted from blood. Indicated subset: CD45RA-negative fraction. The receptor set was obtained from a woman under 40 in good health.

This chain joins TRBV4-1 and TRBJ2-3; no definite D call. Germline V gene lookup returns CDR1 MGHRA and CDR2 YSYEKL. Deletions cut 2 bases from V and 0 bases from J, with 9 bases between. The CDR3 totals 15 residues. CDR3 DNA sequence: TGCGCCAGCAGCCAACTAGGAGCTAGCACAGATACGCAGTATTTT. As protein: CASSQLGASTDTQYF.

The chain recombines TRBV6-6 with TRBJ1-5; D is perhaps TRBD1 (6 bases). The length of the CDR3 is 14 residues. Trimming shortened V by 5 bases and J by 0 bases, and 8 bases separated the two germline ends. Germline CDR1 MNHNY, CDR2 SVGAGI (reference sequence). The CDR3 spells CASSQGYSNQPQHF. The CDR3, as DNA: TGTGCCAGCAGTCAGGGGTATAGCAATCAGCCCCAGCATTTT.

This sequence joins TRBV5-1 and TRBJ2-3; no reliable D call. The CDR3 runs to 14 residues. V shed 5 bases and J shed 0 bases, with 10 bases lying between them. CDR1 SGHRS and CDR2 YFSETQ come from the germline V gene. For the CDR3, the DNA is TGCGCCAGCAGGAACCCCATGAGCACAGATACGCAGTATTTT. Its translation: CASRNPMSTDTQYF.

This clone has just one count. The V and J genes are TRBV9 and TRBJ2-3; possibly TRBD2 for D (5 bases). This CDR3 comprises 17 residues. The germline CDR1 and CDR2 sequences are SGDLS and YYNGEE. V was clipped by 4 bases and J by 5 bases, with 23 bases between them. CDR3 nucleotide sequence: TGTGCCAGCAGCCCCCGGGGATCCCCCCAAGGTGGAGATACGCAGTATTTT. Protein product: CASSPRGSPQGGDTQYF.

This chain connects TRBV30 to TRBJ2-3, with TRBD2 identical over 12 bases. The CDR3 runs to 15 residues. Unmatched junction bases numbered 5, after V lost 3 bases and J lost 4 bases. Germline CDR1 and CDR2: GTSNPN and SVGIG (reference sequence). CDR3 sequence: CAWRKTSGSADTQYF. The CDR3 coding sequence is TGTGCCTGGAGGAAGACTAGCGGGAGCGCAGATACGCAGTATTTT.

This sequence joins TRBV7-2 and TRBJ2-7; 9 nucleotides match TRBD1. The trim removed 5 bases at V and 4 bases at J, leaving 6 bases unmatched. This CDR3 contains 14 residues. Germline-derived CDR1 and CDR2 are SGHTA and FQGNSA. The CDR3 DNA reads as TGTGCCAGCAGCCGACAGGGGGGGGATTACGAGCAGTACTTC. Its translation: CASSRQGGDYEQYF.

The chain employs TRBV5-1 and TRBJ1-3, with D possibly being TRBD1 (6 bases). V shed 8 bases and J shed 4 bases, with 16 bases lying between them. CDR3 size: 14 residues. The V gene's germline CDR1 is SGHRS and CDR2 YFSETQ. CDR3 loop: CASRQDNGGNTIYF. The DNA for the CDR3 is TGCGCCAGTAGACAGGATAACGGAGGAAACACCATATATTTT.

The V gene is TRBV28, the J gene TRBJ2-1; D is unclear. Trimming took off 5 bases at V and 0 bases at J, with 14 bases between the two ends. CDR1 and CDR2 (germline): MDHEN, SYDVKM. The CDR3 consists of 16 residues. The CDR3 coding sequence is TGTGCCAGCAGTGCCGCGGATGCGAACTCCTACAATGAGCAGTTCTTC. Residues: CASSAADANSYNEQFF.

The V call is TRBV7-8, the J call TRBJ2-1; D is possibly TRBD2 (6 bases). This CDR3 is 17 amino acids long. The ends were cut back, 5 bases at V and 1 base at J, with 18 bases in the middle. CDR1 and CDR2 (germline): SGHVS, FQNEAQ. The CDR3 DNA sequence: TGTGCCAGCAGCCGGGGGTGGCAGGGCCGGTCCTACAATGAGCAGTTCTTC. Translating gives CASSRGWQGRSYNEQFF.

This clone was counted ten times or more. The sample holds other DNA sequences that translate to the same CDR3. J is TRBJ2-7 and V is TRBV7-6; tentatively, D is TRBD2 (6 bases). CDR3 length equals 14 residues. V was clipped by 8 bases and J by 3 bases, with 17 bases between them. The germline V gene has CDR1 SGHVS and CDR2 FNYEAQ. The CDR3 DNA reads TGTGCCAGCGTATTGGGGTCGGGGGTCTACGAGCAGTACTTC. Its protein is CASVLGSGVYEQYF.

This rearrangement joins TRBV6-1 to TRBJ1-1; D is possibly TRBD1 (5 bases). Germline loops: CDR1 MNHNS, CDR2 SASEGT. The germline V and J ends were trimmed by 6 bases and 4 bases, with 15 bases remaining between them. This CDR3 has 14 amino acids. The CDR3, as DNA: TGTGCCAGCAGGGTCACGGGGGGGAGCACTGAAGCTTTCTTT. Translated: CASRVTGGSTEAFF.

The chain carries TRBV7-9 and TRBJ1-5, with a weak D call TRBD1 (5 bases). V was cut by 7 bases and J by 3 bases, with 13 bases left in between. The CDR3 has 14 amino acids. Germline CDR1 is SEHNR and CDR2 is FQNEAQ (reference sequence). CDR3 sequence reads: CASTTGLLNQPQHF. For the CDR3, the DNA is TGTGCCAGCACCACGGGGCTACTCAATCAGCCCCAGCATTTT.

This clone was counted between two and nine times. The rearrangement links TRBV29-1 to TRBJ2-1; 7 bases fit TRBD1. V shed 4 bases and J 12 bases; nucleotides not matched to a gene: 6. Germline loops: CDR1 SQVTM, CDR2 ANQGSEA. CDR3 length: 11 amino acids. The CDR3 sequence: CSVATRDRQFF. The DNA for the CDR3 is TGCAGCGTTGCTACAAGGGACAGGCAGTTCTTC.

The V call is TRBV9, the J call TRBJ2-2, with 7 positions matching TRBD2. The trim removed 3 bases at V and 5 bases at J, leaving 16 bases unmatched. The CDR3 covers 18 residues. Germline assignment: CDR1 SGDLS and CDR2 YYNGEE. The CDR3 coding sequence is TGTGCCAGCAGCGGGGGCCTCGGGGCTAGCGGCAAGACCGGGGAGCTGTTTTTT. The encoded protein is CASSGGLGASGKTGELFF.

The rearrangement joins TRBV5-1 to TRBJ2-5; 7 positions agree with TRBD1. With 3 bases clipped from V and 1 base from J, the junction kept 3 bases outside the gene matches. The CDR3 is made up of 14 amino acids. Germline V gene data show CDR1 as SGHRS and CDR2 as YFSETQ. The DNA of the CDR3 is TGCGCCAGCAGCTACGGGACAGTCCAAGAGACCCAGTACTTC. As protein: CASSYGTVQETQYF. Looking up the rest from reference TRBV5-1 and TRBJ2-5 gives the full variable domain: KAGVTQTPRYLIKTRGQQVTLSCSPISGHRSVSWYQQTPGQGLQFLFEYFSETQRNKGNFPGRFSGRQFSNSRSEMNVSTLELGDSALYLCASSYGTVQETQYFGPGTRLLVL.

The genes are TRBV15 and TRBJ1-2; no firm D call. Trimming shortened V by 0 bases and J by 6 bases, and 11 bases separated the two germline ends. Germline loops: CDR1 LNHNV, CDR2 YYDKDF (reference sequence). This CDR3 region has 14 residues. CDR3: CATSRDRLKNGYTF. In DNA form, the CDR3 reads TGTGCCACCAGCAGAGATAGACTTAAGAATGGCTACACCTTC.

Turning to this clone: The same CDR3 is also encoded by other DNA sequences in this sample. This chain joins TRBV11-3 and TRBJ2-6, with TRBD2 as a possible D gene (5 bases). Deletions cut 5 bases from V and 1 base from J, with 6 bases between. The CDR3 is made up of 14 amino acids. Germline V gene sequence: CDR1 SGHNT, CDR2 YENEEA. The chain's CDR3 is CASSPGSGANVLTF. As DNA, the CDR3 is TGTGCCAGCAGCCCGGGGTCTGGGGCCAACGTCCTGACTTTC. Drawing the rest from reference TRBV11-3 and TRBJ2-6, the complete variable domain is EAGVVQSPRYKIIEKKQPVAFWCNPISGHNTLYWYLQNLGQGPELLIRYENEEAVDDSQLPKDRFSAERLKGVDSTLKIQPAELGDSAVYLCASSPGSGANVLTFGAGSRLTVL.

This chain connects TRBV28 to TRBJ2-3, with D tentatively TRBD2 (6 bases). The V gene lost 6 bases and the J gene lost 2 bases, with 18 bases spanning the gap. Germline V gene sequence: CDR1 MDHEN, CDR2 SYDVKM. This CDR3 contains 16 residues. CDR3 bases: TGTGCCAGCAGCCACCACTCCGGGGGATCCACAGATACGCAGTATTTT. It translates to CASSHHSGGSTDTQYF.

The chain joins TRBV28 to TRBJ2-7, with unresolved D. This CDR3 region has 12 residues. V was trimmed by 3 bases and J by 6 bases, leaving 9 bases between them. CDR1 and CDR2 from the germline V gene are MDHEN and SYDVKM. CDR3 in DNA: TGTGCCAGCAGTTTGACACGGCCCGAGCAGTACTTC. It encodes CASSLTRPEQYF.

The rearrangement joins TRBV5-4 to TRBJ2-1, with D perhaps assigned TRBD1 or TRBD2 (6 bases each). CDR1 and CDR2 (germline): SGHNT, YYREEE (reference sequence). V lost 2 bases to trimming and J lost 9 bases, with 9 bases between them. There are 12 residues in the CDR3. The CDR3 region has the DNA TGTGCCAGCAGCTTAGGGGGGACTGAGCAGTTCTTC. Its translation: CASSLGGTEQFF.

CDR3 sequence: CATTGTRAYNEQFF. For the CDR3, the DNA is TGTGCCACCACCGGGACAAGGGCCTACAATGAGCAGTTCTTC. The V gene is TRBV15, the J gene TRBJ2-1; TRBD1 might be the D (6 bases). The CDR3 has 14 amino acids. The germline CDR1 and CDR2 sequences are LNHNV and YYDKDF (reference sequence). V lost 7 bases and J 2 bases, leaving 12 bases between the germline ends.

This clone was detected once. The chain is built from TRBV2 and TRBJ1-2; D unresolved. Germline-derived CDR1 and CDR2 are SNHLY and FYNNEI. CDR3 length: 14 residues. V shed 10 bases and J shed 4 bases, with 19 bases lying between them. In DNA, the CDR3 is TGTGCCACCATCCGCGTCCGGATGATCTATGGCTACACCTTC. Encoded protein: CATIRVRMIYGYTF.

The gene calls are TRBV30 and TRBJ2-6; D perhaps matches TRBD2 (6 bases). V lost 3 bases, J lost 0 bases, and 15 bases lay in between. Germline lookup yields CDR1 GTSNPN and CDR2 SVGIG (reference sequence). This CDR3 has 17 amino acids. DNA of the CDR3: TGTGCCTGGAGAGTACGGGGGAGGCTCTCTGGGGCCAACGTCCTGACTTTC. Amino acid sequence: CAWRVRGRLSGANVLTF.

This clone was seen just once. The sample carries other DNA sequences with the same CDR3. The chain's CDR3 is CATSRDIQGNQPQHF. The CDR3 bases are TGTGCCACCAGCAGAGATATACAGGGGAATCAGCCCCAGCATTTT. This chain joins TRBV15 and TRBJ1-5; 7 bases match TRBD1. V gave up 0 bases and J gave up 4 bases; unmatched junction bases: 3. Germline CDR1 is LNHNV and CDR2 is YYDKDF (reference sequence). The CDR3 extends over 15 amino acids.

This sequence joins TRBV4-1 and TRBJ2-7; 10 bases align to TRBD2. Germline values: CDR1 MGHRA, CDR2 YSYEKL. This CDR3 comprises 15 residues. The V and J ends lost 4 bases and 2 bases, in that order; junction bases with no gene match: 5. In DNA, the CDR3 is TGCGCCAGCAGCCGAACCGGGACTAGCGCCTACGAGCAGTACTTC. It is translated as CASSRTGTSAYEQYF.

The chain couples TRBV4-1 to TRBJ2-5; 9 nucleotides agree with TRBD1. Trimming at V came to 3 bases and at J to 7 bases, leaving 9 bases not matched to a gene. This CDR3 comprises 15 residues. CDR1 is MGHRA, CDR2 YSYEKL, per germline. CDR3 protein: CASSHPGQGISTQYF. The CDR3 DNA reads as TGCGCCAGCAGCCACCCGGGACAGGGTATTTCGACCCAGTACTTC.

The chain carries TRBV5-1 and TRBJ1-5, with TRBD1 matching over 8 bases. J was trimmed by 6 bases and V by 4 bases; bases with no gene match: 6. Germline values: CDR1 SGHRS, CDR2 YFSETQ. CDR3 length equals 14 residues. The CDR3 coding sequence is TGCGCCAGCAGCGTCGGACAGGGAAGTCAGCCCCAGCATTTT. Translation gives CASSVGQGSQPQHF.

The DNA of the CDR3 is TGTGCCAGCAGCTCGTTTTTTGGGGATACGCAGTATTTT. It yields the protein CASSSFFGDTQYF. The rearrangement uses TRBV28 and TRBJ2-3; D gene uncertain. Germline-derived CDR1 and CDR2 are MDHEN and SYDVKM. Trimming removed 6 bases at V and 6 bases at J, with 13 bases between. The CDR3 totals 13 residues.

In nucleotides, the CDR3 is TGTGCCAGCAGCGTAGGCGACTCGTCTAATGAGCAGTTCTTC. Its protein product is CASSVGDSSNEQFF. V gene TRBV9 combines with J gene TRBJ2-1; D gene uncertain. Germline lookup yields CDR1 SGDLS and CDR2 YYNGEE. The CDR3 extends over 14 amino acids. V gave up 0 bases and J gave up 7 bases, with 11 bases separating them.